The 20 T cell receptor beta chains below were found in one sample sequenced in a study of T-cell memory formation after mild COVID-19. TCRdb re-derived calls from the 5' RACE reads in MiXCR, one entry per CDR3 protein. Of about 240,000 distinct CDR3 sequences listed, approximately 9% are singletons. The sequencing sample was made of PBMCs or a T cell subset sorted from them (not recorded which). Every receptor here comes from a man aged 18 to 29 who had mild COVID-19 (a few samples of this study predate the infection). Cell type and time point are not known.

This clonotype was seen only a few times. This chain uses TRBV5-1 with TRBJ2-1, with a possible D match to TRBD2 (5 bases). The V end was cut by 2 bases, the J end by 10 bases, with 16 bases between. Germline loops: CDR1 SGHRS, CDR2 YFSETQ. The CDR3 is 14 residues long. CDR3 bases: TGCGCCAGCAGCTTAGGGCTAGTACTAGAAGAGCAGTTCTTC. This encodes CASSLGLVLEEQFF.

This clonotype has only one observation. A much larger clone sits a single nucleotide away, making a read error possible. The chain links TRBV4-3 to TRBJ2-1; D ambiguous. The CDR3 sequence is 15 residues long. Germline V CDR1 and CDR2: LGHNA, YSLEER. As DNA, the CDR3 is TGCGACAGCAGCCGCCGGGCCGGCCCCTATGGTGAGCAGTTCTTC. Its translation is CDSSRRAGPYGEQFF.

The chain uses TRBV11-2 and TRBJ2-3; possibly TRBD1 for D (6 bases). The CDR3 has 14 residues. Trimming shortened V by 4 bases and J by 4 bases, and 12 bases separated the two germline ends. From germline, CDR1 is SGHAT and CDR2 FQNNGV. CDR3 DNA sequence: TGTGCCAGCAGCTACACAGGGAACCCAGATACGCAGTATTTT. Translated, it gives CASSYTGNPDTQYF.

V usage is TRBV5-4 and J usage is TRBJ2-7; weak D call: TRBD1 (6 bases). V was shortened by 4 bases and J by 5 bases, with 13 bases between the two germline ends. In germline, CDR1 is SGHNT, CDR2 YYREEE (reference sequence). The CDR3 totals 13 residues. The CDR3 nucleotides read TGTGCCAGCAGCGGTACAGGGACCAACGAGCAGTACTTC. Translation: CASSGTGTNEQYF. The variable domain in full, completed from reference TRBV5-4 and TRBJ2-7, reads ETGVTQSPTHLIKTRGQQVTLRCSSQSGHNTVSWYQQALGQGPQFIFQYYREEENGRGNFPPRFSGLQFPNYSSELNVNALELDDSALYLCASSGTGTNEQYFGPGTRLTVT.

This clonotype was recorded at least ten times. The chain has TRBV12-5 and TRBJ2-5; D is ambiguous. This CDR3 spans 13 amino acids. V was clipped by 4 bases and J by 5 bases, with 11 bases between them. Germline CDR1 LGHNT, CDR2 FRNRAP. The CDR3 region is CASGSWTTETQYF. The DNA for the CDR3 is TGTGCTAGTGGTTCCTGGACGACGGAGACCCAGTACTTC.

The chain has TRBV5-1 and TRBJ2-3; TRBD2 matches at 11 bases. The CDR3 loop spans 15 amino acids. Germline CDR1 reads SGHRS; CDR2 reads YFSETQ. Losses at the gene ends were 4 bases for V and 5 bases for J; bases not matched to a gene: 6. DNA for the CDR3: TGCGCCAGCAGCCCCGGTAGCGGGGGGGGAGATACGCAGTATTTT. It is translated as CASSPGSGGGDTQYF.

This chain joins TRBV20-1 and TRBJ2-5, with D uncertain. This CDR3 spans 15 amino acids. Germline CDR1 DFQATT, CDR2 SNEGSKA (reference sequence). Trimming took off 3 bases at V and 2 bases at J, with 16 bases between the two ends. CDR3 loop: CSASPTTGVQETQYF. The DNA for the CDR3 is TGCAGTGCTAGTCCTACCACTGGGGTGCAAGAGACCCAGTACTTC.

This clonotype was seen at least ten times. The V gene is TRBV5-1, the J gene TRBJ1-4; 8 nucleotides align to TRBD1. Germline V gene sequence: CDR1 SGHRS, CDR2 YFSETQ. CDR3 length equals 15 residues. With 0 bases clipped from V and 5 bases from J, the junction kept 3 bases outside the gene matches. The CDR3 spells CASSLGQGSNEKLFF. CDR3 bases: TGCGCCAGCAGCTTGGGACAGGGGAGCAATGAAAAACTGTTTTTT.

The chain recombines TRBV5-1 with TRBJ2-5; D may match TRBD1 or TRBD2 (6 bases each). This CDR3 has 15 residues. CDR1 and CDR2 (germline): SGHRS, YFSETQ. V lost 0 bases and J 1 base, leaving 10 bases between the germline ends. The chain's CDR3 is CASSLDPGAQETQYF. CDR3 sequence (DNA): TGCGCCAGCAGCTTGGATCCGGGGGCCCAAGAGACCCAGTACTTC.

The CDR3 nucleotides read TGTGCCAGCAGTCGCAGGGACCCCGGGGAGCTGTTTTTT. Amino acid sequence: CASSRRDPGELFF. The rearrangement joins TRBV12-3 or TRBV12-4 to TRBJ2-2, with D possibly called TRBD1 or TRBD2 (5 bases each). V lost 5 bases, J lost 6 bases, and 10 bases lay in between. The CDR3 is 13 residues long.

This clonotype was detected only a few times. The genes are TRBV25-1 and TRBJ2-2; D is possibly TRBD2 (6 bases). Germline CDR1 is MGHDK and CDR2 is SYGVNS. The V end lost 3 bases, the J end lost 5 bases, and 10 bases lay between the germline ends. The CDR3 covers 14 residues. CDR3 in amino acids: CASSDSGRTGELFF. The CDR3 DNA is TGTGCCAGCAGTGATTCCGGGAGAACCGGGGAGCTGTTTTTT.

This clonotype was detected many times. The chain recombines TRBV29-1 with TRBJ2-7; D could derive from TRBD1 or TRBD2 (5 bases each). The CDR3 loop spans 10 amino acids. Looked up from germline, CDR1 is SQVTM and CDR2 is ANQGSEA. Trimming left V 6 bases short and J 5 bases short, with 8 bases between. As DNA, the CDR3 is TGCAGCGTGGGGACGGACGAGCAGTACTTC. This encodes CSVGTDEQYF.

This clonotype has a handful of counts. This chain links TRBV30 with TRBJ1-2, with a weak D call TRBD1 (6 bases). The germline V gene encodes CDR1 GTSNPN and CDR2 SVGIG (reference sequence). The germline V and J ends were trimmed by 0 bases and 6 bases, with 14 bases remaining between them. This CDR3 is built from 14 residues. As DNA, the CDR3 is TGTGCCTGGAGTGTCGTTCTGCAGGGGAATGGCTACACCTTC. Protein: CAWSVVLQGNGYTF. The full variable domain, rest sourced from reference TRBV30 and TRBJ1-2, is SQTIHQWPATLVQPVGSPLSLECTVEGTSNPNLYWYRQAAGRGLQLLFYSVGIGQISSEVPQNLSASRPQDRQFILSSKKLLLSDSGFYLCAWSVVLQGNGYTFGSGTRLTVV.

This clonotype appeared a single time. J is TRBJ2-7 and V is TRBV12-3 or TRBV12-4; 10 positions agree with TRBD2. J lost 3 bases, V lost 6 bases, and 8 bases had no gene match. The CDR3 runs 15 residues. CDR3 nucleotide sequence: TGTGCCAGCAGCCCTCAGACTAGCGGGTACTACGAGCAGTACTTC. Translation gives CASSPQTSGYYEQYF.

The rearrangement uses TRBV19 and TRBJ2-7; D is ambiguous. Germline lookup yields CDR1 LNHDA and CDR2 SQIVND (reference sequence). Trimming cost V 2 bases and J 3 bases, with 2 bases left between them. The CDR3 spans 11 residues. CDR3 coding DNA: TGTGCCAGTAGTATAATCTACGAGCAGTACGTC. It specifies CASSIIYEQYV.

The table lists this clonotype with a few counts. This chain joins TRBV9 and TRBJ2-1; D not resolved. Germline values: CDR1 SGDLS, CDR2 YYNGEE. V was cut by 3 bases and J by 7 bases, with 11 bases left in between. CDR3 size: 13 residues. The CDR3 DNA is TGTGCCAGCAGCGAGCCTAGATCAAATGAGCAGTTCTTC. Protein product: CASSEPRSNEQFF.

This clonotype was recorded a few times. DNA for the CDR3: TGTGCCAGCAGCCATCCAGGGGGTCCGTCCTACGAGCAGTACTTC. It codes for CASSHPGGPSYEQYF. The V gene is TRBV7-9, the J gene TRBJ2-7; 7 bases are a match to TRBD1. Germline lookup yields CDR1 SEHNR and CDR2 FQNEAQ (reference sequence). J was trimmed by 1 base and V by 5 bases; bases with no gene match: 8. CDR3 size: 15 residues.

The CDR3 DNA reads as TGTGCCAGCAGTGAATCCGGGGACCCTACTTACAATGAGCAGTTCTTC. It yields the protein CASSESGDPTYNEQFF. The chain has TRBV6-1 and TRBJ2-1; D is tentatively TRBD1 or TRBD2 (5 bases each). The V end was cut by 2 bases, the J end by 4 bases, with 15 bases between. Germline CDR1 and CDR2: MNHNS and SASEGT. CDR3 length: 16 residues.

The genes are TRBV6-6 and TRBJ2-6; D is undetermined. Germline V gene lookup returns CDR1 MNHNY and CDR2 SVGAGI (reference sequence). Deletions cut 5 bases from V and 0 bases from J, with 11 bases between. This CDR3 is built from 16 residues. CDR3 loop: CASSDQRSSGANVLTF. The CDR3 DNA sequence: TGTGCCAGCAGTGATCAGAGAAGCTCTGGGGCCAACGTCCTGACTTTC.

CDR3 amino acids: CASSKAVFGQEVHQPQHF. The CDR3 bases are TGTGCCAGCTCCAAGGCTGTTTTCGGTCAGGAGGTTCATCAGCCCCAGCATTTT. The chain uses TRBV18 and TRBJ1-5; the D is unclear. The CDR3 covers 18 residues. Trimming cost V 6 bases and J 5 bases, with 26 bases left between them. Germline-derived CDR1 and CDR2 are KGHSH and LQKENI.